The source of this T cell receptor beta chain is a study of CD4 T cells in relation to SARS-CoV-2 and coronaviruses. Study-level information: PBMCs were cultured with antigen for 10 days before TCR beta sequencing. Median patient age was almost 40 years, spanning 21 to 72 years.

Naive and memory CD4+ T cells were separated from cryopreserved PBMCs. Deletions cut 4 bases from V and 2 bases from J, with 12 bases between. Germline CDR1 and CDR2: SGHDT and YYEEEE. The CDR3 sequence is 14 residues long. The repertoire was sequenced with immunoSEQ multiplex PCR; TCRdb's copy has only in-frame clones and lacks some. The sample shows about 43,000 clones, roughly 80% of them seen only once. Note on this clone: Its specificity is not known.

Sequencing input: naive CD4+ T cells from PBMCs, cultured in vitro. The subset was: naive CD4+ T cells isolated by negative enrichment. This sequence joins TRBV5-6 and TRBJ1-1; D is uncertain. The clonotype was recovered from an adult with COVID-19. The CDR3 protein is CASSQTPGNTEAFF. The CDR3, as DNA: TGTGCCAGCAGCCAGACCCCGGGAAACACTGAAGCTTTCTTT.